The present entry profiles one T cell receptor beta chain with its context. No antigen is known for it. Use of 60 Vbeta and 13 Jbeta primers characterized the PCR. TCRdb's table, derived via immunoSEQ multiplex PCR, lists solely in-frame clones and lacks some. The data include 130,000 to 150,000 clones; the top ten clones carry under 3.5%. The data are from a study of cytomegalovirus exposure and HLA in healthy donors. Overall study results and limits: Researchers reported from a later analysis that most CMV-associated TCR beta chains appeared HLA-restricted.

Trimming took off 3 bases at V and 5 bases at J, with 10 bases between the two ends. Germline V CDR1 and CDR2: SGHVS, FQNEAQ. The CDR3 totals 13 residues. This chain uses TRBV7-8 with TRBJ1-1; D is undetermined. Sequenced: PBMCs. The source of this sequence is a man between 35 and 55 years old in good health and CMV-seronegative. CDR3 protein: CASSFSTGTEAFF. The DNA of the CDR3 is TGTGCCAGCAGCTTCTCTACCGGGACTGAAGCTTTCTTT.